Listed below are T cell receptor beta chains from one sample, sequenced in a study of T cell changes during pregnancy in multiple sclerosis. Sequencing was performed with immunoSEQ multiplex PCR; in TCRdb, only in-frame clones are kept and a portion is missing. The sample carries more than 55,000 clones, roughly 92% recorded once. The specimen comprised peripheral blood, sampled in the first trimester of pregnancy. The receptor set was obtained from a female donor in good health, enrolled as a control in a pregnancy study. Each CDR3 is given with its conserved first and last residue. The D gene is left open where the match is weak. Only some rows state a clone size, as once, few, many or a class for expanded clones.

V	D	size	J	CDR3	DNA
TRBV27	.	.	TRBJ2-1	CASSLGASSYNEQFF	TGTGCCAGCAGTTTAGGGGCTAGCTCCTACAATGAGCAGTTCTTC
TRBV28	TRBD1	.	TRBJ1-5	CASSSGTGGYQPQHF	TGTGCCAGCAGCTCCGGGACAGGGGGCTATCAGCCCCAGCATTTT
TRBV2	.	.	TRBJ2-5	CASNEGALGETQYF	TGTGCCAGCAACGAGGGCGCCTTGGGAGAGACCCAGTACTTC
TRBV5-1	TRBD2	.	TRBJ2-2	CASSGGPGLANGELFF	TGCGCCAGCAGCGGCGGGCCGGGACTAGCGAATGGGGAGCTGTTTTTT
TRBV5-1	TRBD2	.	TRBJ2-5	CASSLAAGGYQETQYF	TGCGCCAGCAGCTTGGCGGCGGGAGGGTACCAAGAGACCCAGTACTTC
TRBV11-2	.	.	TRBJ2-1	CASLKGRGLYNEQFF	TGTGCCAGCCTAAAAGGGCGGGGCTTATACAATGAGCAGTTCTTC
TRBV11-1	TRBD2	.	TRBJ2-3	CASSLDRLAGSTDTQYF	TGTGCCAGCAGCTTAGATCGACTAGCGGGCAGCACAGATACGCAGTATTTT
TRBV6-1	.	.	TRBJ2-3	CASRGLTDTQYF	TGTGCCAGCAGGGGACTCACAGATACGCAGTATTTT
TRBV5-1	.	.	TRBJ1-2	CASSLARGDSYGYTF	TGCGCCAGCAGCTTGGCTCGGGGGGATAGCTATGGCTACACCTTC
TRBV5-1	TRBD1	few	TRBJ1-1	CASSWATGGRTEAFF	TGCGCCAGCAGCTGGGCGACAGGGGGCCGCACTGAAGCTTTCTTT
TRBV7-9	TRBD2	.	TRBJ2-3	CASSLAGGPPDTQYF	TGTGCCAGCAGCTTAGCGGGAGGGCCACCAGATACGCAGTATTTT
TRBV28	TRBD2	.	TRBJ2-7	CASRVGTSGRAQYEQYF	TGTGCCAGCAGGGTCGGGACTAGCGGGAGGGCTCAGTACGAGCAGTACTTC
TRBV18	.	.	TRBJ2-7	CASSPQEYEQYF	TGTGCCAGCTCACCACAGGAGTACGAGCAGTACTTC
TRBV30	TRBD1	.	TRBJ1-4	CAARSGQGFVESNEKLFF	TGTGCCGCTAGATCCGGACAGGGGTTTGTCGAGTCTAATGAAAAACTGTTTTTT
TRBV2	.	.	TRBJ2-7	CASSDDTAYEQYF	TGTGCCAGCAGTGACGACACCGCCTACGAGCAGTACTTC
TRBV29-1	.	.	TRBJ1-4	CSVFFSGIGEKLFF	TGCAGCGTTTTTTTCTCAGGGATAGGTGAAAAACTGTTTTTT
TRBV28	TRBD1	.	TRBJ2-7	CASSLTGTGLYEQYF	TGTGCCAGCAGTCTTACCGGGACAGGGCTCTACGAGCAGTACTTC
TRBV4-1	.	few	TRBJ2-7	CASSRGLNYEQYF	TGCGCCAGCAGCCGGGGACTCAACTACGAGCAGTACTTC
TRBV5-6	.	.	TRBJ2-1	CASSLVAEYEQFF	TGTGCCAGCAGCTTGGTAGCGGAATATGAGCAGTTCTTC
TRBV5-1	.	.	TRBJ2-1	CASSLAGVGNEQFF	TGCGCCAGCAGCTTGGCAGGGGTGGGTAATGAGCAGTTCTTC
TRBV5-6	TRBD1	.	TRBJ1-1	CASSFGSGTGSEAFF	TGTGCCAGCAGCTTCGGATCCGGGACAGGGTCTGAAGCTTTCTTT
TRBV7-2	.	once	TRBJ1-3	CASSSSYGNTIYF	TGTGCCAGCAGCTCGTCCTATGGAAACACCATATATTTT
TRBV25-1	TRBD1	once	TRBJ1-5	CASSSTDRDQPQHF	TGTGCCAGCAGCAGTACGGACAGGGACCAGCCCCAGCATTTT
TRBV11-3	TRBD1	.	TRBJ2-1	CASMGQGSNEQFF	TGTGCCAGCATGGGACAGGGAAGCAATGAGCAGTTCTTC
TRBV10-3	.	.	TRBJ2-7	CAISDQARFDEQYF	TGTGCCATCAGTGATCAGGCGCGTTTTGACGAGCAGTACTTC
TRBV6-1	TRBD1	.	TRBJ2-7	CASSLTGKGPYEQYF	TGTGCCAGCAGTCTGACAGGGAAAGGACCCTACGAGCAGTACTTC
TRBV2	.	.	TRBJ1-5	CASSSRREGNQPQHF	TGTGCCAGCAGTTCGAGGAGGGAGGGCAATCAGCCCCAGCATTTT
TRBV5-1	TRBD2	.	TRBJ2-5	CASSLEGSLAGIQTQYF	TGCGCCAGCAGCTTGGAGGGGTCATTAGCGGGAATACAGACCCAGTACTTC
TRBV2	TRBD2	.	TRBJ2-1	CASSEPPMGEGSHEQFF	TGTGCCAGCAGTGAGCCCCCTATGGGGGAGGGCAGCCATGAGCAGTTCTTC
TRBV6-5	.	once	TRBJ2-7	CASRRRTEPNEQYF	TGTGCCAGCAGACGACGGACAGAACCTAACGAGCAGTACTTC
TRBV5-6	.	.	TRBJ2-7	CASSLTDSLYEQYF	TGTGCCAGCAGCCTGACTGACAGTCTCTACGAGCAGTACTTC
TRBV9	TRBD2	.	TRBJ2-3	CASSLHPGLAGGTDTQYF	TGTGCCAGCAGCCTACACCCGGGACTAGCGGGAGGGACAGATACGCAGTATTTT
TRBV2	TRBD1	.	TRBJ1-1	CASSAGTGVGEAFF	TGTGCCAGCAGTGCTGGGACAGGGGTCGGTGAAGCTTTCTTT
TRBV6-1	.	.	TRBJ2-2	CASSEIQDTGELFF	TGTGCCAGCAGTGAAATCCAGGACACCGGGGAGCTGTTTTTT
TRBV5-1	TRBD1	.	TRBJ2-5	CASTGRTGKGETQYF	TGCGCCAGCACGGGTCGGACAGGTAAAGGGGAGACCCAGTACTTC
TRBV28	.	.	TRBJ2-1	CASSRAGYNEQFF	TGTGCCAGCAGCCGCGCGGGTTACAATGAGCAGTTCTTC
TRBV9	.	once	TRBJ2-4	CASSEGTTLAQNIQYF	TGTGCCAGCAGCGAAGGGACAACTCTAGCCCAGAACATTCAGTACTTC
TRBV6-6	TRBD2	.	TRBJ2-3	CASSLAGAYTDTQYF	TGTGCCAGCAGTCTAGCGGGAGCCTACACAGATACGCAGTATTTT
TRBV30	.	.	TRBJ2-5	CAWMRAIKETQYF	TGTGCCTGGATGAGGGCCATTAAGGAGACCCAGTACTTC
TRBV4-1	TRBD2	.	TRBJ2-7	CASSPSETSGRKVNLYEQYF	TGCGCCAGCAGCCCAAGCGAGACTAGCGGGAGGAAGGTGAATCTCTACGAGCAGTACTTC
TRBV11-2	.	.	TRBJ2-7	CASASVRTNYYEQYF	TGTGCCTCAGCCTCGGTCCGGACTAACTACTACGAGCAGTACTTC
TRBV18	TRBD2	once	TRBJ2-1	CASSPQTSGNNEQFF	TGTGCCAGCTCACCACAGACTAGCGGGAACAATGAGCAGTTCTTC
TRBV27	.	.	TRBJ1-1	CASSSLGANTEAFF	TGTGCCAGCAGTTCCCTGGGGGCCAACACTGAAGCTTTCTTT
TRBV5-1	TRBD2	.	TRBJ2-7	CASSLDGRALDEQYF	TGCGCCAGCAGCTTGGACGGGAGGGCCCTCGACGAGCAGTACTTC
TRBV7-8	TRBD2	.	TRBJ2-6	CASSLALAGSSGANVLTF	TGTGCCAGCAGCTTAGCACTAGCGGGAAGCTCTGGGGCCAACGTCCTGACTTTC
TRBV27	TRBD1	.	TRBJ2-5	CASSPDRYQETQYF	TGTGCCAGCAGTCCGGACAGGTACCAAGAGACCCAGTACTTC
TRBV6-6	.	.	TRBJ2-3	CASSYSLAEDTQYF	TGTGCCAGCAGTTACTCGTTGGCCGAAGATACGCAGTATTTT
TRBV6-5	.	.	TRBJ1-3	CASSSLPLGNTIYF	TGTGCCAGCAGTTCCCTCCCTCTTGGAAACACCATATATTTT
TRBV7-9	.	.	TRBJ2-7	CASSTYSNHPYEQYF	TGTGCCAGCAGCACCTATAGCAACCATCCCTACGAGCAGTACTTC
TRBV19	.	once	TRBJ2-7	CASTNHYEQYF	TGTGCCAGTACCAATCACTACGAGCAGTACTTC
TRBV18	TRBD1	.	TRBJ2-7	CASSPGDRGSYF	TGTGCCAGCTCACCCGGCGACAGGGGCTCGTACTTC
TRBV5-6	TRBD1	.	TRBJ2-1	CASSLRTGLLNEQFF	TGTGCCAGCAGCTTGAGGACAGGATTATTGAATGAGCAGTTCTTC
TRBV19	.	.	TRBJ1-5	CASSIVGGAGNQPQHF	TGTGCCAGTAGTATAGTCGGAGGGGCCGGCAATCAGCCCCAGCATTTT
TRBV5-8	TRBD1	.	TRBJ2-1	CASSFQGAVNEQFF	TGTGCCAGCAGCTTCCAGGGGGCGGTCAATGAGCAGTTCTTC
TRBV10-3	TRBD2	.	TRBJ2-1	CAISWGQGREGLNEQFF	TGTGCCATCAGCTGGGGCCAGGGGCGGGAGGGCCTGAATGAGCAGTTCTTC
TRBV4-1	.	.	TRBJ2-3	CASSLLGGTDTQYF	TGCGCCAGCAGCCTGCTGGGCGGCACAGATACGCAGTATTTT
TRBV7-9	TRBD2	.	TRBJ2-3	CASSSPRGGTQYF	TGTGCCAGCAGCTCTCCGCGGGGGGGTACGCAGTATTTT
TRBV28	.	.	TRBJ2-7	CASSPRSGVGTDEQYF	TGTGCCAGCAGCCCCCGATCCGGGGTGGGAACTGACGAGCAGTACTTC
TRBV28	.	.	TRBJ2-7	CASSFSLVYEQYF	TGTGCCAGCAGTTTTAGTCTCGTCTACGAGCAGTACTTC
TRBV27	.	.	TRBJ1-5	CASSLTDRSNQPQHF	TGTGCCAGCAGTTTGACCGACAGGAGCAATCAGCCCCAGCATTTT